One and the same sample provided the 8 T cell receptor beta chains below, sequenced in a study of cytomegalovirus exposure and HLA in healthy donors. Amplification used 60 Vbeta primers and 13 Jbeta primers. Only in-frame clones appear in the TCRdb table, and some are missing; sequencing was by immunoSEQ multiplex PCR. This sample yields 100,000 to 150,000 clones, of which around three quarters are seen a single time; around 3.7% belongs to the top ten. What was sequenced was PBMCs. All receptors derive from a man aged 25 to 45 in good health and CMV-seronegative.

This chain joins TRBV27 and TRBJ2-5; the match to TRBD1 covers 11 bases. The DNA matches TRBJ2-7 better at its end, which makes the J call doubtful. CDR1 and CDR2 from the germline V gene are MNHEY and SMNVEV (reference sequence). This CDR3 is 15 amino acids long. The CDR3 DNA reads TGTGCCAGCAGTCCACCGGACAGGGGGCTAAACGAGCAGTACTTC. This encodes CASSPPDRGLNEQYF.

The rearrangement uses TRBV18 and TRBJ1-1, with 8 bases aligning to TRBD1. The CDR3 runs to 17 residues. After removal of 6 bases from V and 0 bases from J, the junction contained 12 bases not matched to a gene. Looked up from germline, CDR1 is KGHSH and CDR2 is LQKENI. DNA of the CDR3: TGTGCCAGCTCTCCCGGGACAGGATCCATCATGAACACTGAAGCTTTCTTT. Translating gives CASSPGTGSIMNTEAFF.

This sequence joins TRBV10-1 and TRBJ2-2; TRBD1 is a possible D gene (6 bases). CDR1 and CDR2 from the germline V gene are WNHNN and SYGVQD (reference sequence). Trimming removed 6 bases at V and 8 bases at J, with 13 bases between. This CDR3 comprises 13 residues. The CDR3 coding sequence is TGCGCCAGCAGAGGACAGAGCGAGGGGGAGCTGTTTTTT. This codes for CASRGQSEGELFF.

V and J are TRBV5-1 and TRBJ1-3; no definite D call. Trimming pared 4 bases from V and 1 base from J, leaving 9 bases between. This CDR3 contains 14 residues. CDR1 is SGHRS, CDR2 YFSETQ, per germline. The CDR3 is CASSEGLSGNTIYF. CDR3 DNA: TGCGCCAGCAGCGAGGGATTGTCTGGAAACACCATATATTTT.

The sample holds one count of this clone. The chain couples TRBV28 to TRBJ2-3; 7 bases align to TRBD2. The CDR3 is 19 residues long. Germline CDR1 reads MDHEN; CDR2 reads SYDVKM. The ends lost 5 bases at V and 0 bases at J; junction bases unmatched: 17. The DNA of the CDR3 is TGTGCCAGCAGTCCCTTACCTCGGGACTACCGGACTAGCACAGATACGCAGTATTTT. Its translation is CASSPLPRDYRTSTDTQYF.

The chain employs TRBV7-8 and TRBJ1-1; D might be TRBD1 (5 bases). The germline V gene encodes CDR1 SGHVS and CDR2 FQNEAQ. CDR3 length: 16 amino acids. Between the trimmed V and J ends, which lost 4 bases and 10 bases, there was a span of 25 bases. CDR3 residues: CASSYTRGEGWKGAFF. The CDR3 region has the DNA TGTGCCAGCAGCTATACTCGGGGGGAGGGCTGGAAAGGAGCTTTCTTT.

This sequence joins TRBV19 and TRBJ1-5; TRBD1 aligns across 8 bases. Germline CDR1 LNHDA, CDR2 SQIVND (reference sequence). V lost 7 bases to trimming and J lost 4 bases; unmatched junction nucleotides: 3. This CDR3 contains 13 residues. Here the CDR3 DNA reads TGTGCCAGTAACAGGGGGGCGAATCAGCCCCAGCATTTT. Translated: CASNRGANQPQHF.

This clone turned up a few times. The J gene is TRBJ2-7, the V gene TRBV9; 12 bases are a match to TRBD2. CDR3 length: 17 amino acids. Unmatched junction bases numbered 5, after V lost 0 bases and J lost 1 base. Germline CDR1 reads SGDLS; CDR2 reads YYNGEE. The DNA for the CDR3 is TGTGCCAGCAGCGTAGGAACTAGCGGGAGGTTGTCCTACGAGCAGTACTTC. This gives the protein CASSVGTSGRLSYEQYF.